This TCR beta chain was identified during a study of T cells after yellow fever vaccination. The study's findings and limits: Peaking faster, on day 5 versus 15, the secondary response was nonetheless weaker. Some clonotypes, a small share, were shared between CD4 and CD8 compartments. Reappearance after the booster was seen for most primary-vaccination clones, at 95% to 96% CD4 and around 90% CD8.

The CDR3 has 15 residues. V lost 3 bases and J lost 6; bases outside the gene matches: 8. CDR1 and CDR2 (germline): DFQATT, SNEGSKA (reference sequence). A remark on this clonotype: What it binds is not known.

They built TCR cDNA with 5'RACE template switching, a step that put in a universal primer site and UMIs. Using its own MiXCR run on the 5' RACE reads, TCRdb lists one record per CDR3 protein. The data contain 500,000 to 650,000 distinct CDR3 sequences, roughly an eighth of them singletons. The V call is TRBV20-1, the J call TRBJ2-2, with 9 bases aligning to TRBD2. This clonotype was obtained from a man aged 25-40 years who received the YFV17D yellow fever vaccine. The starting material was PBMCs, obtained on the day of the yellow fever booster vaccination. This chain's CDR3 is CSASNPAGGSGELFF. CDR3 nucleotide sequence: TGCAGTGCTAGTAACCCAGCGGGAGGTTCCGGGGAGCTGTTTTTT.